This T cell receptor beta chain was recovered during a study of shared T cell receptors in the human thymus. Germline CDR1 MNHNY, CDR2 SVGAGI (reference sequence). The CDR3 length is 13 residues. The junction had 11 bases not matched to a gene; V was cut back by 8 bases and J by 8 bases. Produced via immunoSEQ multiplex PCR; TCRdb's table is partial and in-frame only. Found here are hundreds of thousands of clones, roughly 88% of them singletons; the top ten hold 0.0085% to 0.012%. The same data also contributed to another study, on human thymus T cells. That paper states: Gene usage for V and J segments appeared biased in thymic and blood repertoires. In unrelated individuals, thymic repertoires overlapped highly, according to related research.

This rearrangement joins TRBV6-6 to TRBJ1-2; 7 positions agree with TRBD1. The sequencing input was thymocytes. This TCR came from a boy under three years old with a congenital heart defect. DNA for the CDR3: TGTGCCAGCCTGAAGGGGGCCGGGTGCGGCTACACCTTC. Its translation is CASLKGAGCGYTF.